The text below deals with one T cell receptor beta chain. TCRdb re-analysed the 5' RACE reads in MiXCR, keeping a single row per CDR3 protein. The sample shows approximately 60,000 distinct CDR3 sequences, about a tenth of them seen only once. The sample comes from a study of T-cell memory formation after mild COVID-19. This CDR3 contains 14 residues. Per germline, CDR1 ENHRY and CDR2 SYGVKD. With 0 bases removed from V and 8 bases from J, the gap between germline ends came to 13 bases. The V and J genes are TRBV10-3 and TRBJ1-2, with D unclear. The TCR sequence derives from a young man who had mild COVID-19 (a few samples of this study predate the infection). Cell type and time point are not known. The sample comprised PBMCs or a T cell subset sorted from them (not recorded which). This chain's CDR3 is CAISESLDLPGYTF. CDR3 coding DNA: TGTGCCATCAGTGAGTCGCTGGACCTACCGGGCTACACCTTC.